This T cell receptor beta chain was retrieved from a study of OX40 agonist ivuxolimab in advanced cancers. The study, taken as a whole, reports: Clonal expansion was seen in CD4+ and CD8+ blood T cells by week 6 at 0.1 to 3.0 mg/kg.

Sequenced by immunoSEQ multiplex PCR; TCRdb stores in-frame clones only, minus some. The table has more than 25,000 clones, about nine tenths seen once. As to this clone: What it binds is not known.

Trimming took 4 bases from V and 5 from J, leaving 11 bases between them. Germline-derived CDR1 and CDR2 are MNHEY and SVGAGI. This CDR3 contains 13 residues. The chain couples TRBV6-5 to TRBJ1-2, with D hard to call. Sequencing was performed on CD4+ or CD8+ T cells sorted from blood, taken in a trial of the OX40 agonist ivuxolimab. The TCR originated in an adult with an advanced solid tumor such as melanoma, head and neck, liver or kidney cancer. The CDR3 spells CASSSGSGYGYTF. In DNA form, the CDR3 reads TGTGCCAGCAGTTCCGGGTCCGGGTATGGCTACACCTTC.